This T cell receptor beta chain stems from a study of T cells in Graves' hyperthyroidism and ophthalmopathy. Those patients with uncontrolled infection, other autoimmune disease, pregnancy or lactation were excluded. Orbital computed tomography, thyroid ultrasound, serum thyroxine and TRAb, and clinical symptoms together informed the diagnoses. This sample holds PBMCs from approximately 9 ml fresh peripheral blood. CDR3 length: 13 residues. Germline values: CDR1 GTSNPN, CDR2 SVGIG (reference sequence). V lost 4 bases and J lost 0, with 10 bases in between. This clonotype was counted between two and nine times. What it recognizes is unknown. Overall study results and limits: Most thyroid clonotypes expanded above 0.001 appeared in blood too.

Researchers took RNA transcripts and amplified the TCR beta CDR3 regions from them. When the TCR CDR3 underwent first-round RT-PCR, the HTBI primer set was used. Using its own MiXCR run on the multiplex PCR reads, TCRdb lists one record per CDR3 protein. The sample lists almost 250,000 distinct CDR3 sequences, around 24% occurring once. V usage is TRBV30 and J usage is TRBJ2-7; D unresolved. The clonotype was recovered from a woman between 40 and 50 years old with Graves' ophthalmopathy. The material sequenced was blood. The CDR3 DNA is TGTGCCTGGAACCCAGGTAGCTCCTACGAGCAGTACTTC. It codes for CAWNPGSSYEQYF.